The 2 T cell receptor beta chains below all came from one sample that was sequenced in a study of blood T cells in healthy people across ages. Through a sample-barcoded 5' primer and a J-beta primer mix, a second PCR was run for roughly 7 to 11 cycles. One entry per CDR3 protein results from TCRdb running MiXCR on the 5' RACE reads. This table holds about 680,000 distinct CDR3 sequences, 49% found once. The sample taken for sequencing was blood. The receptors were gathered from a woman aged 60-70 years in good health.

The V and J genes are TRBV5-1 and TRBJ2-3; D remains ambiguous. Trimming left V 4 bases short and J 2 bases short, with 8 bases between. The CDR3 is made up of 13 amino acids. CDR1 and CDR2 (germline): SGHRS, YFSETQ. For the CDR3, the DNA is TGCGCCAGCAGCCATCCTACCACAGATACGCAGTATTTT. Its protein product is CASSHPTTDTQYF.

The rearrangement joins TRBV12-3 or TRBV12-4 to TRBJ2-5; 7 bases align to TRBD2. CDR3 length: 13 amino acids. Trimming removed 6 bases from V and 7 bases from J; junction bases left unmatched: 8. The CDR3 nucleotides read TGTGCCAGCAGATGGGGGGGAGGGTGGACCCAGTACTTC. It encodes CASRWGGGWTQYF.